The TCR beta chain under discussion was sequenced for a study of OX40 agonist ivuxolimab in advanced cancers. Across the whole study: Three patients, one with hepatocellular carcinoma and two with cutaneous melanoma, achieved partial responses. Study-level findings and limits: Dosing at 0.1 to 3.0 mg/kg was accompanied by clonal expansion of CD4+ and CD8+ blood T cells by week 6.

Sequencing was performed with immunoSEQ multiplex PCR; in TCRdb, only in-frame clones are kept and a portion is missing. The sample includes under 90,000 clones, more than 70% of them seen just once. Germline CDR1 is SGHRS and CDR2 is YFSETQ. CDR3 length: 13 residues. V was shortened by 0 bases and J by 8 bases, with 9 bases between the two germline ends. In the case of this clone: Antigen unknown.

V is TRBV5-1 and J is TRBJ2-4, with TRBD1 as a possible D gene (5 bases). Sample: CD4+ or CD8+ T cells sorted from blood, taken in a trial of the OX40 agonist ivuxolimab. This clonotype was sampled from an adult with an advanced solid tumor such as melanoma, head and neck, liver or kidney cancer. The CDR3 is CASSLEGADIQYF. The CDR3 DNA follows: TGCGCCAGCAGCTTGGAAGGGGCAGACATTCAGTACTTC.